The rows below give T cell receptor beta chains drawn from one sample of a study of molecular identifiers for immune sequencing clone quantification. TCRdb re-derived calls from the PCR reads in MiXCR, one entry per CDR3 protein. This table holds about 100,000 distinct CDR3 sequences, roughly 34% found once. The sequenced sample consisted of naive CD8+ T cells from blood, with Jurkat cell RNA spiked in. These TCRs come from a human donor in good health. Some libraries in this study had Jurkat cell RNA spiked in. The CDR3 runs from the conserved cysteine through the conserved F or W. The order of the fields is CDR3 DNA, CDR3 protein, V gene, J gene, D gene, clone size. The D gene is left open where the match is weak. Some rows mark clone size as missing; the rest say once, few, many or name a class of expanded clone.

TGTGCCAGCTCTAGGGGGACAGGGAGCACAGATACGCAGTATTTT	CASSRGTGSTDTQYF	TRBV11-2	TRBJ2-3	TRBD1	few
TGTGCCAGCAGTTACTCGGGGCGGGGCACAGATACGCAGTATTTT	CASSYSGRGTDTQYF	TRBV6-6	TRBJ2-3	NA	NA
TGTGCCAGCAATACTACGAACACCGGGGAGCAGTTTTTT	CASNTTNTGEQFF	TRBV27	TRBJ2-2	NA	NA
TGTGCCAGCAGCCACCGACAGACCGGCTCCTACGAGCAGTACTTC	CASSHRQTGSYEQYF	TRBV3-1	TRBJ2-7	NA	NA
TGTGCCAGCAGTATGACAGCGAACACCGGGGAGCTGTTTTTT	CASSMTANTGELFF	TRBV28	TRBJ2-2	NA	NA
TGTGCCAGCAGCTCGGGACAGTTAGCCTACGAGCAGTACTTC	CASSSGQLAYEQYF	TRBV13	TRBJ2-7	TRBD1	NA
TGTGCCAGCAGTTACGCGGGAGGGCATGATACGCAGTATTTT	CASSYAGGHDTQYF	TRBV6-2/TRBV6-3	TRBJ2-3	TRBD2	few
TGTGCCAGCAGTTTATCCTGGACTTCTAGCGAGCAGTACTTC	CASSLSWTSSEQYF	TRBV28	TRBJ2-7	NA	few
TGTGCCAGCAGCGTGACGGGACCTAGGTACCAAGAGACCTGGTACTTC	CASSVTGPRYQETWYF	TRBV11-2	TRBJ2-5	NA	NA
TGTGCCAGCAGCGTGGGACAGGGGGCGACTGAAGCTTTCTTT	CASSVGQGATEAFF	TRBV9	TRBJ1-1	TRBD1	many
TGTGCCAGCAGTGGGACTAGACAAGAGACCCAGTACTTC	CASSGTRQETQYF	TRBV12-3/TRBV12-4	TRBJ2-5	TRBD2	many
TGCAGCGTTGAAGGGGACAGGGGGCTATACGAGCAGTACTTC	CSVEGDRGLYEQYF	TRBV29-1	TRBJ2-7	TRBD1	few
TGTGCCAGCTCTCCCACGGCCTTAGCTTACGAGCAGTACTTC	CASSPTALAYEQYF	TRBV18	TRBJ2-7	NA	NA
TGTGCCAGCACCCCAAACTATAATTCACCCCTCCACTTT	CASTPNYNSPLHF	TRBV11-2	TRBJ1-6	NA	NA
TGTGCCAGCAGCCCTTGGGGACAGCCTTTCTCTGGAAACACCATATATTTT	CASSPWGQPFSGNTIYF	TRBV7-6	TRBJ1-3	TRBD1	once
TGTGCCAGCACTTTTGGGACTAGCGGGAGAAACATTCAGTACTTC	CASTFGTSGRNIQYF	TRBV12-3/TRBV12-4	TRBJ2-4	TRBD2	NA
TGCAGCCTATGGACCGAGTACCAAGAGACCCAGTACTTC	CSLWTEYQETQYF	TRBV29-1	TRBJ2-5	NA	many
TGTGCCAGCAGTTTCGGTTCGACCACCGGGGAGCTGTTTTTT	CASSFGSTTGELFF	TRBV28	TRBJ2-2	NA	NA
TGTGCCACCAGCAGAGATCCCCTAACTCAGCCCCAGCATTTT	CATSRDPLTQPQHF	TRBV15	TRBJ1-5	NA	few
TGTGCCAGCAGCGCGAGACTAGGGAGCACAGATACGCAGTATTTT	CASSARLGSTDTQYF	TRBV13	TRBJ2-3	NA	NA
TGTGCCAGCAGCCTAGGTAGTAATTGGTCCTACAATGAGCAGTTCTTC	CASSLGSNWSYNEQFF	TRBV28	TRBJ2-1	NA	few
TGCGCCAGCAGCCAAGGAGTCGCCTCTTCACCCCTCCACTTT	CASSQGVASSPLHF	TRBV4-3	TRBJ1-6	NA	NA
TGTGCCAGCAATTTATATGGGGGGGAGACCCAGTACTTC	CASNLYGGETQYF	TRBV27	TRBJ2-5	NA	NA
TGTGCCAGCTATAGCGGGAGTGGGGGCTCCTACAATGAGCAGTTCTTC	CASYSGSGGSYNEQFF	TRBV7-9	TRBJ2-1	TRBD2	NA
TGTGCCAGCAGATTCTTCGGACAGGGGGACGAGCAGTACTTC	CASRFFGQGDEQYF	TRBV12-3/TRBV12-4	TRBJ2-7	TRBD1	NA
TGCAGTGCCCCGCAGGTGGGGATGCAAACTAATGAAAAACTGTTTTTT	CSAPQVGMQTNEKLFF	TRBV20-1	TRBJ1-4	NA	NA
TGTGCCAGCAGCCCGACAACTAGCGGGAGAGGTAGCCCGGAGACCCAGTACTTC	CASSPTTSGRGSPETQYF	TRBV11-1	TRBJ2-5	TRBD2	few